This T cell receptor beta chain came from a study of shared clonotypes between healthy human individuals. Looked up from germline, CDR1 is MDHEN and CDR2 is SYDVKM. The CDR3 has 14 amino acids. V lost 7 bases, J lost 9 bases, and 8 bases stayed unmatched. TCRdb keeps only in-frame clones here, not all; method: immunoSEQ multiplex PCR. The sample consists of more than 2,000,000 clones, 85% to 95% of them appearing once. Both subsets, CD45RA+ naive and CD45RA-negative memory, were split from the CD4+ cells. The sample consisted of naive CD4+ T cells from PBMCs. Subset reported: CD45RA+ positively selected. The gene calls are TRBV28 and TRBJ2-5, with 13 bases aligning to TRBD2. The receptor was isolated from a man between 18 and 35 years old in good health. Some clones in this sample may be carry-over from other donors' samples. The CDR3 DNA sequence: TGTGCCAGCAAAACTAGCGGGAGGGCCCCGGCCCAGTACTTC. It encodes CASKTSGRAPAQYF.